This TCR beta chain was sequenced during a study of T cell responses to AZD1222 COVID-19 vaccine. General study results and limits: Donors skewed white British and female; clonal diversity was possibly underestimated. Repertoire sampling was restricted to post-peak T cell response timepoints.

Pooled samples include second doses given at about 4 or 12 weeks. The method was immunoSEQ multiplex PCR; TCRdb's version includes in-frame clones alone and lacks a portion of them. The top ten clones hold 2.5% to 3.5% of a sample with about 150,000 clones, about 92% of them seen once. A note on this clone: Its matching antigen is unknown.

The CDR3 has 19 amino acids. Trimming stripped 0 bases from V and 5 bases from J, with 23 bases between. The germline CDR1 and CDR2 sequences are SGHDT and YYEEEE. This material consisted of peripheral blood, taken 28 days after the second AZD1222 dose. The chain couples TRBV5-6 to TRBJ2-2; a possible D gene is TRBD2 (5 bases). The sequence came from an adult who received the AZD1222 COVID-19 vaccine. Here the CDR3 DNA reads TGTGCCAGCAGCTTGGTTGGCGGTTTTCACACCACGGGAACCGGGGAGCTGTTTTTT. Residues: CASSLVGGFHTTGTGELFF.